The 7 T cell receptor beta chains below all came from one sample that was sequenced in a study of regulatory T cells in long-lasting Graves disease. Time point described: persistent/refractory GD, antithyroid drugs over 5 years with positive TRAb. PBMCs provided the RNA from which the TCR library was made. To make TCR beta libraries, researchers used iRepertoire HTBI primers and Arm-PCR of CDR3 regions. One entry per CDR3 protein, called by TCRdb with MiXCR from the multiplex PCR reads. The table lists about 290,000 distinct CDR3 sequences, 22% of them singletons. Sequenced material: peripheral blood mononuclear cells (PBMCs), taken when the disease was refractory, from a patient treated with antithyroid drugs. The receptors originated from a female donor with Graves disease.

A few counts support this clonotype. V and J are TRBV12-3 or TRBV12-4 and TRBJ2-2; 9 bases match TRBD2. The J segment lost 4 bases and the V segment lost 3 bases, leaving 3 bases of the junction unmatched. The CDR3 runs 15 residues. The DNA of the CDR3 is TGTGCCAGCAGTTTCATAGCGGGAGCCACCGGGGAGCTGTTTTTT. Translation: CASSFIAGATGELFF.

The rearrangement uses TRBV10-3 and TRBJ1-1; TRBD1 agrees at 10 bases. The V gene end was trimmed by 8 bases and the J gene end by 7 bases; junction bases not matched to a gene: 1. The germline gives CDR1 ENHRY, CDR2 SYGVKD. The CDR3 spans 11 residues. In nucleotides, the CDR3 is TGTGCCATCGGGACAGGGGTTGAAGCTTTCTTT. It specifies CAIGTGVEAFF.

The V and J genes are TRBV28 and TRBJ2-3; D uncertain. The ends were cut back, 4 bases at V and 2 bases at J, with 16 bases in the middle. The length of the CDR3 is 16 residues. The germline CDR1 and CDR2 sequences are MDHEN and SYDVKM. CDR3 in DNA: TGTGCCAGCAGTTCCTTTCTTTGGGGTCTCACAGATACGCAGTATTTT. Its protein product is CASSSFLWGLTDTQYF.

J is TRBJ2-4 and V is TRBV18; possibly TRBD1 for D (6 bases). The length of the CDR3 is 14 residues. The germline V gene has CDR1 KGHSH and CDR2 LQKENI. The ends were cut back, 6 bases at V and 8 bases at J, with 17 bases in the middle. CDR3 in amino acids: CASSLRQDSYIQYF. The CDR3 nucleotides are TGTGCCAGCTCCCTCCGACAGGATTCATACATTCAGTACTTC.

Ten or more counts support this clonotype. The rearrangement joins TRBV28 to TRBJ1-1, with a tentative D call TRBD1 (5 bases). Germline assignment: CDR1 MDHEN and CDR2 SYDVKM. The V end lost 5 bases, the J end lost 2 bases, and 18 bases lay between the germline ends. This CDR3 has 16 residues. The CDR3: CASSAPGRDPNTEAFF. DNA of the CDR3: TGTGCCAGCAGTGCCCCGGGACGAGACCCCAACACTGAAGCTTTCTTT.

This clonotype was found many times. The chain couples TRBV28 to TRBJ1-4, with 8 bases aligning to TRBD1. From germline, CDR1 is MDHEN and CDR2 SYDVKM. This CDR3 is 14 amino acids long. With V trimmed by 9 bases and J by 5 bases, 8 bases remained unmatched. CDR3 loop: CASFPGGQNEKLFF. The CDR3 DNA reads TGTGCCAGTTTCCCAGGGGGCCAGAATGAAAAACTGTTTTTT.

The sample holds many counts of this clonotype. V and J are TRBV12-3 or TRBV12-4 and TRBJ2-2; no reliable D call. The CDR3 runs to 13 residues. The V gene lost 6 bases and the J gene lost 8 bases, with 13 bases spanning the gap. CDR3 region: CASSPLRDGELFF. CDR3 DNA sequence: TGTGCCAGCAGCCCGCTAAGGGATGGGGAGCTGTTTTTT.